These 7 T cell receptor beta chains originate from one sample sequenced in a study of shared clonotypes between healthy human individuals. This table comes from immunoSEQ multiplex PCR, and its TCRdb copy is limited to in-frame clones, with some not included. The data hold approximately 500,000 clones, with 70% to 80% observed a single time. Sequenced material: PBMCs. The receptors originated from a woman aged 40 to 50 in good health. Some clones in this sample may be carry-over from other donors' samples.

This clone is a singleton in its sample. This chain links TRBV5-6 with TRBJ2-7; D not certain. V lost 2 bases and J lost 3, with 9 bases in between. Looked up from germline, CDR1 is SGHDT and CDR2 is YYEEEE. The CDR3 runs to 13 residues. DNA for the CDR3: TGTGCCAGCAGCTTTGAGGAGAGCTACGAGCAGTACTTC. Translating it yields CASSFEESYEQYF.

The rearrangement links TRBV15 to TRBJ1-4; TRBD1 aligns across 10 bases. The CDR3 is 17 amino acids. CDR1 is LNHNV, CDR2 YYDKDF, per germline (reference sequence). With 1 base clipped from V and 3 bases from J, the junction kept 5 bases outside the gene matches. CDR3 DNA: TGTGCCACCAGCAGAGCCGGGACAGGGGTTGCTAATGAAAAACTGTTTTTT. Its translation is CATSRAGTGVANEKLFF.

This clone was counted between two and nine times. The J gene is TRBJ2-7, the V gene TRBV11-2; D is undetermined. Germline values: CDR1 SGHAT, CDR2 FQNNGV. Trimming left V 1 base short and J 0 bases short, with 7 bases between. The CDR3 sequence is 14 residues long. The chain's CDR3 is CASSLAVYSYEQYF. In DNA, the CDR3 is TGTGCCAGCAGCTTAGCTGTCTACTCCTACGAGCAGTACTTC.

This sequence joins TRBV4-3 and TRBJ1-1; no clear D. The CDR3 length is 15 residues. Trimming removed 1 base from V and 8 bases from J, with 17 bases in between. From germline, CDR1 is LGHNA and CDR2 YSLEER. The chain's CDR3 is CASSQGVVYTAEAFF. CDR3 nucleotide sequence: TGCGCCAGCAGCCAAGGGGTTGTTTACACCGCCGAAGCTTTCTTT.

This sequence joins TRBV27 and TRBJ2-1; TRBD2 aligns across 12 bases. V trimming: 1 base; J trimming: 4 bases; junction bases outside the gene matches: 8. Germline V gene sequence: CDR1 MNHEY, CDR2 SMNVEV (reference sequence). The CDR3 runs to 18 residues. This chain's CDR3 is CASSLWTELAGGYNEQFF. Here the CDR3 DNA reads TGTGCCAGCAGTTTATGGACCGAACTAGCGGGAGGTTACAATGAGCAGTTCTTC.

The chain is built from TRBV5-1 and TRBJ2-5, with 9 bases that match TRBD1. The tail of the sequence fits TRBJ2-7 better, so the J call may be wrong. From germline, CDR1 is SGHRS and CDR2 YFSETQ. The CDR3 extends over 15 amino acids. The CDR3 sequence: CASSPKGQGGGEQYF. CDR3 nucleotide sequence: TGCGCCAGCAGCCCGAAGGGACAGGGAGGGGGCGAGCAGTACTTC.

The V call is TRBV4-1, the J call TRBJ1-6; D is possibly TRBD1 (5 bases). CDR3 length: 17 amino acids. The germline V gene has CDR1 MGHRA and CDR2 YSYEKL. V lost 3 bases and J 0 bases, leaving 12 bases between the germline ends. The CDR3 spells CASSHPTGGSYNSPLHF. The CDR3 DNA follows: TGCGCCAGCAGCCACCCCACCGGGGGCTCCTATAATTCACCCCTCCACTTT.